The 19 T cell receptor beta chains below all came from one sample that was sequenced in a study of early T cells in non-severe SARS-CoV-2 infection. TCRdb re-analysed the 5' RACE reads in MiXCR, keeping a single row per CDR3 protein. The sample gives over 95,000 distinct CDR3 sequences, approximately 15% of which show up once; about 1.3% is in the top ten. Sequenced input: whole blood. Source of these receptors: an adult who was a healthcare worker with PCR-confirmed SARS-CoV-2 infection or an uninfected control (not recorded which).

This clonotype was detected only once. J is TRBJ1-2 and V is TRBV6-2 or TRBV6-3, with D perhaps matching TRBD1 (6 bases). There are 14 residues in the CDR3. Germline V gives CDR1 MNHEY, CDR2 SVGEGT. Trimming removed 5 bases at V and 5 bases at J, with 15 bases between. DNA of the CDR3: TGTGCCAGCAGTGAGAGGACAGCCGCTTATGGCTACACCTTC. Translation: CASSERTAAYGYTF.

This clonotype counts as medium-sized. V and J are TRBV6-2 or TRBV6-3 and TRBJ2-1; weak D call: TRBD2 (6 bases). The CDR3 is 15 amino acids. The V gene lost 6 bases and the J gene lost 6 bases, with 18 bases spanning the gap. Germline lookup yields CDR1 MNHEY and CDR2 SVGEGT. The CDR3, as DNA: TGTGCCAGCAGGGGCGGGGACGCCGACACCAATGAGCAGTTCTTC. This sequence encodes CASRGGDADTNEQFF.

The chain couples TRBV12-3 or TRBV12-4 to TRBJ1-3; D is ambiguous. The length of the CDR3 is 15 residues. Trimming removed 5 bases from V and 7 bases from J, with 18 bases in between. CDR3 coding DNA: TGTGCCAGCAGTCTATGGACCGCGACCGGGAACACCATATATTTT. Amino acids: CASSLWTATGNTIYF.

V usage is TRBV5-5 and J usage is TRBJ2-5; D is uncertain. The CDR3 covers 13 residues. The V end lost 4 bases, the J end lost 2 bases, and 9 bases lay between the germline ends. Germline V CDR1 and CDR2: SGHKS, YYEKEE (reference sequence). The chain's CDR3 is CASSGPAQETQYF. The CDR3 nucleotides are TGTGCCAGCAGCGGCCCAGCTCAAGAGACCCAGTACTTC.

The rearrangement uses TRBV7-2 and TRBJ2-3; 10 bases are shared with TRBD2. V lost 1 base, J lost 1 base, and 2 bases stayed unmatched. The germline V gene has CDR1 SGHTA and CDR2 FQGNSA. This CDR3 is 16 amino acids long. The CDR3 is CASSLVGTSGTDTQYF. The CDR3 DNA reads TGTGCCAGCAGCTTAGTCGGGACTAGCGGCACAGATACGCAGTATTTT.

About this clonotype itself: This sequence may be a read error, since a much larger clone differs from it by one base. In DNA, the CDR3 is TGTGCCAACAGCACCGGACTAGCGGGAAATTACGAGCAGTACTTC. Translated, it gives CANSTGLAGNYEQYF. J is TRBJ2-7 and V is TRBV28, with 12 bases identical to TRBD2. The V gene end was trimmed by 10 bases and the J gene end by 4 bases; junction bases not matched to a gene: 11. The germline V gene has CDR1 MDHEN and CDR2 SYDVKM. The CDR3 has 15 amino acids.

This clonotype occurred a few times. The rearrangement joins TRBV7-2 to TRBJ2-3; 7 bases map to TRBD1. CDR3 length: 14 amino acids. After removal of 5 bases from V and 2 bases from J, the junction contained 4 bases not matched to a gene. From germline, CDR1 is SGHTA and CDR2 FQGNSA. The CDR3 region has the DNA TGTGCCAGCAGCCGGGACAGAAACACAGATACGCAGTATTTT. Protein product: CASSRDRNTDTQYF.

The J gene is TRBJ1-2, the V gene TRBV29-1; 7 bases line up with TRBD1. Unmatched junction bases numbered 6, after V lost 4 bases and J lost 4 bases. The CDR3 contains 13 residues. Per the germline V gene, CDR1 is SQVTM and CDR2 is ANQGSEA. CDR3 in amino acids: CSVVQGQGYGYTF. The DNA of the CDR3 is TGCAGCGTTGTACAGGGGCAGGGCTATGGCTACACCTTC.

This clonotype was seen repeatedly, ten times or more. The J gene is TRBJ1-1, the V gene TRBV6-6; TRBD1 aligns across 9 bases. The CDR3 runs to 14 residues. In germline, CDR1 is MNHNY, CDR2 SVGAGI (reference sequence). V was pared by 4 bases and J by 5 bases, with 5 bases of the junction left unmatched. CDR3 in DNA: TGTGCCAGCAGTTCTGTGACAGGGGGAACTGAAGCTTTCTTT. It specifies CASSSVTGGTEAFF.

The CDR3 nucleotides read TGTGCCAGCAGCTTAGGCGCTAGGCGGCTTCGGGATACGCAGTATTTT. This translates into CASSLGARRLRDTQYF. This chain links TRBV11-2 with TRBJ2-3; D gene ambiguous. Looked up from germline, CDR1 is SGHAT and CDR2 is FQNNGV. Between the trimmed V and J ends, which lost 1 base and 6 bases, there was a span of 17 bases. CDR3 size: 16 residues.

Here the CDR3 reads CASSATLATEQYF. CDR3 sequence (DNA): TGTGCCAGCAGTGCCACACTAGCGACCGAGCAGTACTTC. The genes are TRBV27 and TRBJ2-7, with TRBD2 matching 7 bases. Per the germline V gene, CDR1 is MNHEY and CDR2 is SMNVEV (reference sequence). The CDR3 covers 13 residues. The V segment lost 5 bases and the J segment 6 bases; nucleotides outside the gene matches: 7.

This clonotype was counted only a few times. This chain links TRBV20-1 with TRBJ2-7, with 7 bases fitting TRBD2. Trimming cost V 5 bases and J 0 bases; bases outside gene matches: 10. The CDR3 length is 15 residues. Germline CDR1 and CDR2: DFQATT and SNEGSKA (reference sequence). CDR3 region: CSASGGLGHSYEQYF. The CDR3 DNA follows: TGCAGTGCTTCGGGGGGACTCGGACACTCCTACGAGCAGTACTTC.

The chain employs TRBV5-1 and TRBJ2-1; 8 bases line up with TRBD2. This CDR3 comprises 14 residues. Trimming took 4 bases from V and 8 from J; bases not matched to a gene: 8. Germline loops: CDR1 SGHRS, CDR2 YFSETQ. The CDR3 sequence: CASSGGLGVHEQFF. CDR3 sequence (DNA): TGCGCCAGCAGCGGGGGACTAGGGGTGCATGAGCAGTTCTTC.

In this sample, this clonotype turned up once. The rearrangement joins TRBV20-1 to TRBJ2-7; D perhaps matches TRBD2 (5 bases). V lost 5 bases, J lost 4 bases, and 9 bases lay in between. Looked up from germline, CDR1 is DFQATT and CDR2 is SNEGSKA (reference sequence). The CDR3 spans 11 residues. The DNA for the CDR3 is TGCAGTGCTTTACTAGATTACGAGCAGTACTTC. It codes for CSALLDYEQYF.

There are a few counts of this clonotype. CDR3 sequence: CASSPNGSEQYF. The CDR3 nucleotides read TGTGCCAGCTCACCTAACGGGAGCGAGCAGTACTTC. This chain uses TRBV18 with TRBJ2-7, with D perhaps matching TRBD2 (6 bases). Between the trimmed V and J ends, which lost 3 bases and 6 bases, there was a span of 9 bases. CDR1 and CDR2 (germline): KGHSH, LQKENI. CDR3 length: 12 amino acids.

This rearrangement joins TRBV4-1 to TRBJ2-7, with 7 bases matching TRBD1. The CDR3 is 16 residues long. V was clipped by 3 bases and J by 1 base; unmatched bases: 9. Looked up from germline, CDR1 is MGHRA and CDR2 is YSYEKL. As DNA, the CDR3 is TGCGCCAGCAGCCAGGTCCTACAGGGGCGATCCTACGAGCAGTACTTC. Protein product: CASSQVLQGRSYEQYF.

This clonotype has more than one count but fewer than ten. The V and J genes are TRBV2 and TRBJ1-1, with D possibly matching TRBD1 (5 bases). V dropped 9 bases and J dropped 1 base, with 15 bases sitting between them. Germline CDR1 reads SNHLY; CDR2 reads FYNNEI. The CDR3 spans 14 residues. The CDR3 protein is CASQIERGNTEAFF. In DNA, the CDR3 is TGTGCCAGTCAAATCGAAAGGGGGAACACTGAAGCTTTCTTT.

This clonotype has at least ten counts. The gene calls are TRBV4-3 and TRBJ2-1; D unresolved. Germline CDR1 LGHNA, CDR2 YSLEER. Trimming stripped 4 bases from V and 0 bases from J, with 13 bases between. This CDR3 has 16 residues. The CDR3 DNA sequence: TGCGCCAGCAGCCCTGACGTAAGGGCCTCCTACAATGAGCAGTTCTTC. Encoded protein: CASSPDVRASYNEQFF.

This clonotype was seen a handful of times. The chain uses TRBV15 and TRBJ2-1, with D perhaps TRBD2 (6 bases). CDR3 size: 21 residues. V was clipped by 0 bases and J by 0 bases, with 24 bases between them. CDR1 is LNHNV, CDR2 YYDKDF, per germline (reference sequence). For the CDR3, the DNA is TGTGCCACCAGCAGAGAGATTTTTAGTCAGGGCGGGGTTACCTCCTACAATGAGCAGTTCTTC. Amino acids: CATSREIFSQGGVTSYNEQFF. The variable domain in full, with the rest retrieved from reference TRBV15 and TRBJ2-1, is DAMVIQNPRYQVTQFGKPVTLSCSQTLNHNVMYWYQQKSSQAPKLLFHYYDKDFNNEADTPDNFQSRRPNTSFCFLDIRSPGLGDTAMYLCATSREIFSQGGVTSYNEQFFGPGTRLTVL.